The rows below give T cell receptor beta chains drawn from one sample of a study of post-analysis software for immune sequencing data. TCRdb re-called the PCR reads with MiXCR, one entry per CDR3 protein. This repertoire shows about 500,000 distinct CDR3 sequences, nearly 45% found once; its top ten account for about an eighth. Material: blood. Receptors were obtained from a girl aged 5 to 17 with multiple sclerosis. Each CDR3 is given with its conserved first and last residue. D genes are given only for firm matches. Expanded clones get a size class; other rows say once, few or many, or leave the size out.

V gene,clone size,J gene,D gene,CDR3 DNA,CDR3 protein
TRBV5-6,NA,TRBJ1-5,NA,TGTGCCAGCAGCTTGGGGATTAATCAGCCCCAGCATTTT,CASSLGINQPQHF
TRBV7-9,NA,TRBJ2-5,NA,TGTGCCAGCAGCTTAAGCGGTTCCCAGGAGACCCAGTACTTC,CASSLSGSQETQYF
TRBV20-1,NA,TRBJ2-5,TRBD2,TGCAGTGCTAACCCTAGCGGGAGGGACGAGACCCAGTACTTC,CSANPSGRDETQYF
TRBV18,NA,TRBJ2-6,TRBD2,TGTGCCAGCTCACCACGGGAGGGGCCCAGTTCTGGGGCCAACGTCCTGACTTTC,CASSPREGPSSGANVLTF
TRBV10-3,NA,TRBJ2-2,TRBD2,TGTGCCATCAGTGGCTTAGCGGGAGGAAACACCGGGGAGCTGTTTTTT,CAISGLAGGNTGELFF
TRBV12-3/TRBV12-4,few,TRBJ1-4,NA,TGTGCCAGCAGTCCCCGTTGGGCCCCTAATGAAAAACTGTTTTTT,CASSPRWAPNEKLFF
TRBV5-1,NA,TRBJ1-4,TRBD1,TGCGCCAGCAGCTTGGGAACTAATACAGGGGCCCGAATCATCGAAAAACTGTTTTTT,CASSLGTNTGARIIEKLFF
TRBV5-1,NA,TRBJ1-2,NA,TGCGCCAGCAGCTTGGAACCAGGCTCCCTCTATGGCTACACCTTC,CASSLEPGSLYGYTF
TRBV29-1,few,TRBJ1-1,NA,TGCAGCGTTGTAAAACAATTTGAAGCTTTCTTT,CSVVKQFEAFF
TRBV6-5,once,TRBJ2-5,NA,TGTGCCAGCAGTTACTCGAGCCGTGCGGGCCAAGAGACCCAGTACTTC,CASSYSSRAGQETQYF
TRBV7-3,few,TRBJ2-1,NA,TGTGCCAGCAGCGCGACCTACAGAGGCTCCTACAATGAGCAGTTCTTC,CASSATYRGSYNEQFF
TRBV12-3/TRBV12-4,NA,TRBJ2-1,NA,TGTGCCAGCAGGGCGGCGGGGGCTCTACGGGACAATGAGCAGTTCTTC,CASRAAGALRDNEQFF
TRBV18,NA,TRBJ2-7,NA,TGTGCCAGCTCACCACGGCCGAGAGGACAGGAGGGCGAGCAGTACTTC,CASSPRPRGQEGEQYF
TRBV12-3/TRBV12-4,few,TRBJ1-6,NA,TGTGCCAGCAGTTTCGAGATAGTGGACAGCACCCTCCACTTT,CASSFEIVDSTLHF
TRBV6-4,NA,TRBJ2-3,NA,TGTGCCAGCAGTGACAGGGCTAGCACAGATACGCAGTATTTT,CASSDRASTDTQYF
TRBV15,NA,TRBJ2-5,NA,TGTGCCACCAGCGTACAGGTCCAAGAGACCCAGTACTTC,CATSVQVQETQYF
TRBV5-1,once,TRBJ2-3,NA,TGCGCCAGCAGCTTGTCCGGCTATCCCGTAGATACGCAGTATTTT,CASSLSGYPVDTQYF
TRBV29-1,many,TRBJ2-5,NA,TGCAGCGTTGCAGGGACAAGGGGTGAGACCCAGTACTTC,CSVAGTRGETQYF
TRBV20-1,NA,TRBJ2-7,NA,TGCAGTGCTAGAGGGGGGGTTCTATACGAGCAGTACTTC,CSARGGVLYEQYF
TRBV7-8,NA,TRBJ2-3,TRBD1,TGTGCCAGCAGCTGGGGACAGACAAACACAGATACGCAGTATTTT,CASSWGQTNTDTQYF
TRBV25-1,NA,TRBJ2-7,TRBD1,TGTGCCAGCAGTGAATCAGGGACAGGGGTCGAGCAGTACTTC,CASSESGTGVEQYF
TRBV6-5,NA,TRBJ2-3,NA,TGTGCCTGCCGGAGGTATAGCACAGATACGCAGTATTTT,CACRRYSTDTQYF
TRBV7-9,few,TRBJ2-1,TRBD2,TGTGCCAGCAGGGACCGGGACTACCTGTTCTTC,CASRDRDYLFF
TRBV12-3/TRBV12-4,NA,TRBJ2-3,TRBD2,TGTGCCAGCAATCTTGCTATTGCGGGAGGGAACAGAAATACGCAGTATTTT,CASNLAIAGGNRNTQYF
TRBV27,few,TRBJ1-1,TRBD1,TGTGCCAGCACCTTGACAGGGGCTAACACTGAAGCTTTCTTT,CASTLTGANTEAFF
TRBV10-3,few,TRBJ2-3,NA,TGTGCCGTCGGCACAGATACGCAGTATTTT,CAVGTDTQYF
TRBV3-1,NA,TRBJ1-6,NA,TGTGCCAGCAGCCCCGGGAGCCAAACTAATTCACCCCTCCACTTT,CASSPGSQTNSPLHF
TRBV5-5,NA,TRBJ2-7,TRBD2,TGTGCCAGCAGCTTGGGGGTCAGCGGGAGAACCTACGAGCAGTACTTC,CASSLGVSGRTYEQYF
TRBV15,once,TRBJ2-1,TRBD1,TGTGCCACCAGCAGAGATATGACAGGGGGGGATGAGCAGTTCTTC,CATSRDMTGGDEQFF
TRBV10-3,NA,TRBJ1-2,NA,TGTGCCATCAGTGAGTCGAGATCCGGGATCCTCACGTATGGCTACACCTTC,CAISESRSGILTYGYTF
TRBV20-1,NA,TRBJ2-1,TRBD2,TGCAGTGCTAGACTGGCGGGAGACGACAATGAGCAGTTCTTC,CSARLAGDDNEQFF
TRBV20-1,many,TRBJ2-5,TRBD2,TGCAGTGCTAGAGCCCCCCTAGCGGGAAAAGAGACCCAGTACTTC,CSARAPLAGKETQYF
TRBV12-3/TRBV12-4,NA,TRBJ1-6,NA,TGTGCCAGCAGTTTCCAGGGAGGGAATTCACCCCTCCACTTT,CASSFQGGNSPLHF
TRBV24-1,few,TRBJ2-3,NA,TGTGCCACCAGTGATCCCCAGGGAACAGATACGCAGTATTTT,CATSDPQGTDTQYF
TRBV6-1,NA,TRBJ2-3,TRBD2,TGTGCCAGCAGTGAATTGGGCGGGACTAGCGGAGATACGCAGTATTTT,CASSELGGTSGDTQYF
TRBV29-1,NA,TRBJ2-1,NA,TGCAGCGTTGTTTTTAGGGAACCCTACAATGAGCAGTTCTTC,CSVVFREPYNEQFF
TRBV15,NA,TRBJ2-3,NA,TGTGCCACCAGCAGAGATGACGGGGCGAATACGCAGTATTTT,CATSRDDGANTQYF
TRBV5-1,few,TRBJ2-1,TRBD1,TGCGCCAGCAGCTTGGAAGTGCGGGACAGGGGCAATGAGCAGTTCTTC,CASSLEVRDRGNEQFF
TRBV28,few,TRBJ2-7,NA,TGTGCCATCCGGGGCCAGACCTACGAGCAGTACTTC,CAIRGQTYEQYF
TRBV7-2,NA,TRBJ2-7,NA,TGTGCCAGCAGCTTAGACCCTTCGGGGAGCGAGCAGTACTTC,CASSLDPSGSEQYF